This TCR beta chain was recorded in a study of CXCR3-negative and CXCR3-positive naive CD8 T cells. Study in general: The TRB read total, about 130 million, broke down to about 1.5 +/- 0.3 million reads per library.

Germline loops: CDR1 MDHEN, CDR2 SYDVKM. CDR3 length equals 14 residues. On this clonotype: Its specificity is not known.

Triplicate sorts of 290,000 or so cells per CD8+ subset. CD45RO-CCR7+CD27+CD95- defined naive CD8+ T cells. 5' RACE that incorporated UMI labels was used to prepare the TRB cDNA libraries. TCRdb re-called the 5' RACE reads; one entry per CDR3 protein, DNA not given. Here the sample table reports 110,000 or so distinct CDR3 sequences. Study-wide results and limits: Researchers report that CXCR3-positive naive cells carry more hydrophobic TRB CDR3s than CXCR3-negative naive cells.

This chain joins TRBV28 and TRBJ2-7; TCRdb indicates TRBD1, and absent DNA this call remains unverified. Sequencing used naive CXCR3+ CD8+ T cells from blood. The sample's subset: CD45RO-CCR7+CD27+CD95- naive CD8+ T cells expressing CXCR3 (TNR3+). This receptor was obtained from a human donor in good health. Some clones in this sample may be carry-over from other donors' samples. The CDR3 sequence is CASSIYRGGYEQYF. Based on the CDR3 plus reference TRBV28 and TRBJ2-7, the full variable domain is DVKVTQSSRYLVKRTGEKVFLECVQDMDHENMFWYRQDPGLGLRLIYFSYDVKMKEKGDIPEGYSVSREKKERFSLILESASTNQTSMYLCASSIYRGGYEQYFGPGTRLTVT.